These 5 T cell receptor beta chains were sequenced from one sample in a study of Graves' ophthalmopathy and Graves' hyperthyroidism. Researchers took RNA transcripts and amplified TCR beta CDR3 regions from them. The first round was an RT-PCR with HTBI primers, and the second round was a multiplex PCR. Via MiXCR, TCRdb re-called the multiplex PCR reads, giving one row per CDR3 protein. The data hold 450,000 to 600,000 distinct CDR3 sequences, with roughly 40% observed a single time. What was sequenced was peripheral blood or thyroid tissue (not recorded which). The receptor set was obtained from an adult man with Graves' hyperthyroidism.

The chain combines TRBV29-1 with TRBJ1-3, with D tentatively TRBD1 (5 bases). Trimming took 4 bases from V and 7 from J, leaving 11 bases between them. This CDR3 is built from 12 residues. Per germline, CDR1 SQVTM and CDR2 ANQGSEA. This CDR3 reads CSVVENRNTIYF. The CDR3 nucleotides are TGCAGCGTTGTTGAGAACAGGAACACCATATATTTT.

The chain joins TRBV18 to TRBJ2-5; weak D call: TRBD2 (5 bases). V lost 2 bases and J 4 bases, leaving 11 bases between the germline ends. Germline CDR1 reads KGHSH; CDR2 reads LQKENI. This CDR3 comprises 14 residues. CDR3 loop: CASSPTIEGETQYF. As DNA, the CDR3 is TGTGCCAGCTCACCAACCATCGAGGGAGAGACCCAGTACTTC.

Remarks on this clonotype: The junction differs from germline at one of its ends, possibly a read error. For the CDR3, the DNA is TGTGCCAGCAGAGAAGGGGGGGGTATTGTTTTCTTT. Protein product: CASREGGGIVFF. This chain uses TRBV6-1 with TRBJ1-1; possibly TRBD1 for D (6 bases). Per the germline V gene, CDR1 is MNHNS and CDR2 is SASEGT. This CDR3 spans 12 amino acids.

Note on this clonotype: Germline is not matched at one junction end, which may reflect a read error. The chain links TRBV10-2 to TRBJ2-5, with 14 bases matching TRBD2. The CDR3 covers 16 residues. In germline, CDR1 is WSHSY, CDR2 SAAADI. In nucleotides, the CDR3 is TGTGCCAGCAGTCCAGGGGGACTAGCGGGGGAAGAGACCCAGTACTTC. This gives the protein CASSPGGLAGEETQYF.

This clonotype was detected ten times or more. The rearrangement uses TRBV4-1 and TRBJ2-7; D is tentatively TRBD1 or TRBD2 (6 bases each). V was pared by 1 base and J by 3 bases, with 13 bases between. The CDR3 sequence is 15 residues long. From germline, CDR1 is MGHRA and CDR2 YSYEKL. The CDR3 here is CASSQVWGASYEQYF. The CDR3 DNA reads as TGCGCCAGCAGCCAAGTTTGGGGGGCTAGCTACGAGCAGTACTTC.